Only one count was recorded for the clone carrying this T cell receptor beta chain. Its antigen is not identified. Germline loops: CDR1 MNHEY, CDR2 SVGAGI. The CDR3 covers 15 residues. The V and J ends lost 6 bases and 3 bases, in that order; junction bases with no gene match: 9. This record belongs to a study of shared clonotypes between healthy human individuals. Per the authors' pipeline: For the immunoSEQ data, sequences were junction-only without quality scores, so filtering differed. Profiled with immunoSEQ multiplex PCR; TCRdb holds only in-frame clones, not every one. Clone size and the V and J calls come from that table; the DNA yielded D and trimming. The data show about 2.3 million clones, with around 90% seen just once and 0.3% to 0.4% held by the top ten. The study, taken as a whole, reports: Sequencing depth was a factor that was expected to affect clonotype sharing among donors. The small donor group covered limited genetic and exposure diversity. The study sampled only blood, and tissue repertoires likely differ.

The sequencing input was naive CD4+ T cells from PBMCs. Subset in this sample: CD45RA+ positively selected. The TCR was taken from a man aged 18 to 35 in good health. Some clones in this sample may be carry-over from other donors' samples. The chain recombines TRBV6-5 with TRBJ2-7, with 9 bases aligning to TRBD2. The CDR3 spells CASRNSGSGSYEQYF. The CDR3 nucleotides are TGTGCCAGCAGAAACAGCGGTAGCGGGAGCTACGAGCAGTACTTC.